The 5 T cell receptor beta chains presented below share a single source sample, sequenced in a study of control samples from healthy donors and cancer patients. Sequencing used immunoSEQ multiplex PCR; TCRdb keeps in-frame clones, though not all of them. The top ten clones hold 0.85% to 1.3% of a sample with about 160,000 clones, under 96% of them seen once. The sample taken for sequencing was blood. Every receptor here comes from a woman in her 30s in good health.

This rearrangement joins TRBV12-5 to TRBJ1-3; a weak D match, TRBD1 (5 bases). The V end was cut by 9 bases, the J end by 3 bases, with 12 bases between. The CDR3 runs 13 residues. Germline V CDR1 and CDR2: LGHNT, FRNRAP. Here the CDR3 reads CASARGLGNTIYF. CDR3 nucleotide sequence: TGTGCTAGCGCCCGGGGACTTGGAAACACCATATATTTT.

The chain is built from TRBV11-2 and TRBJ2-2; TRBD1 matches at 7 bases. Looked up from germline, CDR1 is SGHAT and CDR2 is FQNNGV. This CDR3 spans 14 amino acids. Trimming took 2 bases from V and 4 from J; bases not matched to a gene: 1. The CDR3 spells CASSLRGRTGELFF. CDR3 sequence (DNA): TGTGCCAGCAGCTTAAGGGGGCGCACCGGGGAGCTGTTTTTT.

The chain recombines TRBV4-1 with TRBJ1-3; D is ambiguous. The CDR3 has 15 amino acids. Per germline, CDR1 MGHRA and CDR2 YSYEKL. Trimming cost V 1 base and J 0 bases, with 7 bases left between them. CDR3 protein: CASSQGPYSGNTIYF. The CDR3 nucleotides are TGCGCCAGCAGCCAAGGGCCGTACTCTGGAAACACCATATATTTT.

The rearrangement uses TRBV29-1 and TRBJ2-1; 9 bases align to TRBD1. Germline V gene lookup returns CDR1 SQVTM and CDR2 ANQGSEA. V shed 3 bases, J shed 6 bases, and the junction held 3 bases outside the gene matches. The CDR3 consists of 13 residues. The CDR3 DNA follows: TGCAGCGTTGACCGGGACAGGGTCAATGAGCAGTTCTTC. Its translation: CSVDRDRVNEQFF.

V gene TRBV11-2 combines with J gene TRBJ2-2; D not certain. The V gene's germline CDR1 is SGHAT and CDR2 FQNNGV. V was clipped by 8 bases and J by 3 bases, with 19 bases between them. The CDR3 length is 16 residues. The CDR3: CASPGEGKSDTGELFF. The CDR3 coding sequence is TGTGCCAGCCCGGGCGAAGGGAAATCGGACACCGGGGAGCTGTTTTTT.